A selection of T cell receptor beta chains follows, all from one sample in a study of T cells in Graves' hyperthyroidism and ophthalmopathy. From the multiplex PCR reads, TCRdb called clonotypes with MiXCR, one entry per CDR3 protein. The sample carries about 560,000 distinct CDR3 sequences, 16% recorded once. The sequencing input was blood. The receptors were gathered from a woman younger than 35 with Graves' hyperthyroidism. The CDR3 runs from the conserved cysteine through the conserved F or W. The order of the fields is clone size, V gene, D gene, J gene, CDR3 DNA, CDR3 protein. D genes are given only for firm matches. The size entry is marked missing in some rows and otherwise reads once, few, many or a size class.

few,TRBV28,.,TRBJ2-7,TGTGCCAGCAGACACTCTGGGGCCCAAAATTCCTACGAGCAGTACTTC,CASRHSGAQNSYEQYF
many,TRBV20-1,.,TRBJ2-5,TGCAGTGCTGGACAGGGACTAGGTGGGGAGACCCAGTACTTC,CSAGQGLGGETQYF
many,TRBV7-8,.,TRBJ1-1,TGTGCCAGCAGCTCACGGCTCCGGTGGGATGAAGCTTTCTTT,CASSSRLRWDEAFF
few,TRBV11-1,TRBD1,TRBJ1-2,TGTGCCAGCAGCTTGGAGGGGGCGCAATATGGCTACACCTTC,CASSLEGAQYGYTF
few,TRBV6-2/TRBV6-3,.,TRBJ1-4,TGTGCCAGCAGCCTCGACAGGTTTAATGAAAAACTGTTTTTT,CASSLDRFNEKLFF
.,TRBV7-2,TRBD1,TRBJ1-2,TGTGCCAGCAGCTCCCCCACAGGGGTCTATGGCTACACCTTC,CASSSPTGVYGYTF
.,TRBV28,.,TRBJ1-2,TGTGCCAGCAGTTTATGGCCCCGCTATGGCTACACCTTC,CASSLWPRYGYTF
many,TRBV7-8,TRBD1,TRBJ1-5,TGTGCCAGCAGCTTCGACAGGGTTCGTGGGCCCCAGCATTTT,CASSFDRVRGPQHF
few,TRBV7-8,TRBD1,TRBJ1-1,TGTGCCAGCAGCTTGACAGGGGGAGCTACTGAAGCTTTCTTT,CASSLTGGATEAFF
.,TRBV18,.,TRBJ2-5,TGTGCCAGCTCACCACCCCGAGTTGGAGCAGAGACCCAGTACTTC,CASSPPRVGAETQYF
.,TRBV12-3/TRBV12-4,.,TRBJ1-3,TGTGCCAGCAGCTCAACAAACACCATATATTTT,CASSSTNTIYF
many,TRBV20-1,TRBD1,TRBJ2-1,TGCAGTGCTCGGACAGGGCATGAGCAGTTCTTC,CSARTGHEQFF
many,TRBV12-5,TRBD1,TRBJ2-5,TGTGCTAGTGGTTTGAACCTAGGACAGGTCCACCAAGAGACCCAGTACTTC,CASGLNLGQVHQETQYF
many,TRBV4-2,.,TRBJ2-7,TGTGCCAGCAGCCAAGGCACAGGGTGGTCCTACGAGCAGTACTTC,CASSQGTGWSYEQYF
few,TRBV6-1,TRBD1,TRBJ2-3,TGTGCCAGCAGTGAAGCGCCGACAGGGGGAGTTCAAGATACGCAGTATTTT,CASSEAPTGGVQDTQYF
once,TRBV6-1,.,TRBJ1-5,TGTGCCAGCACCCGACAGTCAAATCAGCCCCAGCATTTT,CASTRQSNQPQHF
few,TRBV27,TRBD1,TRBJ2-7,TGTGCCAGCAGTGTACGAGGACAGGGGGCACGGTACGAGCAGTACTTC,CASSVRGQGARYEQYF
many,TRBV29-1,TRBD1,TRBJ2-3,TGCAGCGTTCCGGACAGGGGGGACACAGATACGCAGTATTTT,CSVPDRGDTDTQYF
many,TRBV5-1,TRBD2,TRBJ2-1,TGCGCCAGCAGCTTGGTCCCAGCTAGCGGCAATGAGCAGTTCTTC,CASSLVPASGNEQFF
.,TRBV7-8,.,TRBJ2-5,TGTGCCAGCAGCTTCACAGGTCCCCCGGGGGAGACCCAGTACTTC,CASSFTGPPGETQYF
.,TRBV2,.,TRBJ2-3,TGTGCCAGCAGTGCCTCGCCCGGCAGCACAGATACGCAGTATTTT,CASSASPGSTDTQYF
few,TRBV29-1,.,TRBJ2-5,TGCAGCGTTGAGGGGGCTAGCCTAGGAGAGACCCAGTACTTC,CSVEGASLGETQYF
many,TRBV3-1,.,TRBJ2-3,TGTGCCAGCAGCCAACCATCGGCGGAAAGCACAGATACGCAGTATTTT,CASSQPSAESTDTQYF
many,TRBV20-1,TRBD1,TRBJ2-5,TGCAGTGCCGGGACAGAAGAGACCCAGTACTTC,CSAGTEETQYF
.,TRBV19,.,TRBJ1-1,TGTGCCAGTACGGGGGGGGAAAAGGGTAACACTGAAGCTTTCTTT,CASTGGEKGNTEAFF
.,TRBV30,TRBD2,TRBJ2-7,TGTGCCTGGGCGCAAGGGACTAGCGGCTACGAGCAGTACTTC,CAWAQGTSGYEQYF
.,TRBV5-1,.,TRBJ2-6,TGCGCCAGCAGCTCCGACGCTGGGGCCAACGTCCTGACTTTC,CASSSDAGANVLTF
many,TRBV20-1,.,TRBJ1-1,TGCAGTGCTAGAGAAGCAGGGAACACTGAAGCTTTCTTT,CSAREAGNTEAFF
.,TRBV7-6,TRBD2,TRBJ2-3,TGTGCCAGCAGCCCTCTAGCGGGTCCCACAGATACGCAGTATTTT,CASSPLAGPTDTQYF
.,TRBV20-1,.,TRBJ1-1,TGCAGTGCTAGAGACCCCCGCACAGGGAACACTGAAGCTTTCTTT,CSARDPRTGNTEAFF
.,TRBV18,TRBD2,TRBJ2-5,TGTGCCAGCTCACCACGGGCGGGGGGTCCCCAAGAGGCCCAGTACTTC,CASSPRAGGPQEAQYF
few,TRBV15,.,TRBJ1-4,TGTGCCACCAGCAGAGATACCCCAGAAAAACTGTTTTTT,CATSRDTPEKLFF
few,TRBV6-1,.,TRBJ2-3,TGTGCCAGCAGTTCTACGACAGGATTGTTGGATACGCAGTATTTT,CASSSTTGLLDTQYF
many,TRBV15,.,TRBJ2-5,TGTGCCACCAGCAGGGGGCCGGGGAACCAAGAGACCCAGTACTTC,CATSRGPGNQETQYF
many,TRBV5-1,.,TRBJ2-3,TGCGCCAGCAGCTTGGAGCCAGAGACAGATACGCAGTATTTT,CASSLEPETDTQYF
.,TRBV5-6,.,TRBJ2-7,TGTGCCAGCAGCTTGGCCATGTTCGCAGGGAGCGAGCAGTACTTC,CASSLAMFAGSEQYF
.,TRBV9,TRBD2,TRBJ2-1,TGTGCCAGCAGCGTAGGTGGGGCTGGCGGGAGTCGGTACAATGAGCAGTTCTTC,CASSVGGAGGSRYNEQFF
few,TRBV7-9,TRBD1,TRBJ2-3,TGTGCCAGCAGCTCCCGACAGGGGAAGAGCACAGATACGCAGTATTTT,CASSSRQGKSTDTQYF
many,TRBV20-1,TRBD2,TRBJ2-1,TGCAGCACTGCGGGGGGGGCGGTTGAGCAGTTCTTC,CSTAGGAVEQFF
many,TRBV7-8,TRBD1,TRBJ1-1,TGTGCCAGCAGCTTAGCCGCTACAGGGGCGAGGACAGCTTTCTTT,CASSLAATGARTAFF
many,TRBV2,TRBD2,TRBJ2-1,TGTGCCAGCAGGGGACTAGGCTACAATGAGCAGTTCTTC,CASRGLGYNEQFF
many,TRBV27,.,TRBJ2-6,TGTGCCAGCGCAAGGGGTACGGGGTCAGGGGCCAACGTCCTGACTTTC,CASARGTGSGANVLTF
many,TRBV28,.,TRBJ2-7,TGTGCCAGCAGTCGGTCAGGGGCGGACGACGAGCAGTACTTC,CASSRSGADDEQYF
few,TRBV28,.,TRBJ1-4,TGTGCCAGCAGTCCGGAAACTAATGAAAAACTGTTTTTT,CASSPETNEKLFF
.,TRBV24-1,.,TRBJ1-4,TGTGCCACCAGTGATACGGGGACCGACGAAAAACTGTTTTTT,CATSDTGTDEKLFF